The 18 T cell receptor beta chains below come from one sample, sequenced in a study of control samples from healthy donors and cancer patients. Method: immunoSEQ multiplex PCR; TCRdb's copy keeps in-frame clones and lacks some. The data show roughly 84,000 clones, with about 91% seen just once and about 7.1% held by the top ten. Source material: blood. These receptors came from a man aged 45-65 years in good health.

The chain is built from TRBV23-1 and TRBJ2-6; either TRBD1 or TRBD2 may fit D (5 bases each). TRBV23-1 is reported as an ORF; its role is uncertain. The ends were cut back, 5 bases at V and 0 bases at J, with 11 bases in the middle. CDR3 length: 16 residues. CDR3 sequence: CASSIGTDSGANVLTF. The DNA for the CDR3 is TGCGCCAGCAGTATCGGGACGGACTCTGGGGCCAACGTCCTGACTTTC.

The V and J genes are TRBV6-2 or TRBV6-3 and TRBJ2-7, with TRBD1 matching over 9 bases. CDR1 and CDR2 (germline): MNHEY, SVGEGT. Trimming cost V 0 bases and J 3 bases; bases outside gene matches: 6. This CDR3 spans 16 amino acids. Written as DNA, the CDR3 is TGTGCCAGCAGTTACTCGACCGGGACAGGGAGCTACGAGCAGTACTTC. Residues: CASSYSTGTGSYEQYF.

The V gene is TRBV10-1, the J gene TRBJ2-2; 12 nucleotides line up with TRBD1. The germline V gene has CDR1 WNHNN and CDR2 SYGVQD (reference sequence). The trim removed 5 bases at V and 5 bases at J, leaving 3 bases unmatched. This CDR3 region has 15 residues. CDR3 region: CASSLGQGATGELFF. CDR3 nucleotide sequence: TGCGCCAGCAGTCTGGGACAGGGGGCGACCGGGGAGCTGTTTTTT.

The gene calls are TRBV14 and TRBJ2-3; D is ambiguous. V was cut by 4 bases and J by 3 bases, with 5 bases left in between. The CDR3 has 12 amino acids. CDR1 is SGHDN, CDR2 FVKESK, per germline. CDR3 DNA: TGTGCCAGCAGCCTCGGGACAGATACGCAGTATTTT. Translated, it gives CASSLGTDTQYF.

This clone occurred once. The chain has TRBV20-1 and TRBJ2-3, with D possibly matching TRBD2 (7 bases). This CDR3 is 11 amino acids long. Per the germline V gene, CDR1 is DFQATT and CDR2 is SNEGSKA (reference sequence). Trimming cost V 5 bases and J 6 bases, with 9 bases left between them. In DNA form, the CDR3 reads TGCAGTGCTGGGGGGGGCGATACGCAGTATTTT. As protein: CSAGGGDTQYF.

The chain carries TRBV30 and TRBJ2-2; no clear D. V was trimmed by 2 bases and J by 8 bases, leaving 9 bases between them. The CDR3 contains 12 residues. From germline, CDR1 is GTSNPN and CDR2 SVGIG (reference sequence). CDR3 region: CAWSPMTGELFF. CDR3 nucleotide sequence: TGTGCCTGGAGTCCAATGACAGGGGAGCTGTTTTTT. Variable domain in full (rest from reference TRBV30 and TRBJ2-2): SQTIHQWPATLVQPVGSPLSLECTVEGTSNPNLYWYRQAAGRGLQLLFYSVGIGQISSEVPQNLSASRPQDRQFILSSKKLLLSDSGFYLCAWSPMTGELFFGEGSRLTVL.

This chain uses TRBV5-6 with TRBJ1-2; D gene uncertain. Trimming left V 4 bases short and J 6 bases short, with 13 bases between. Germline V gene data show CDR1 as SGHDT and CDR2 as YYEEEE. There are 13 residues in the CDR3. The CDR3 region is CASSAPYRDGYTF. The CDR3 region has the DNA TGTGCCAGCAGCGCCCCCTATCGGGATGGCTACACCTTC.

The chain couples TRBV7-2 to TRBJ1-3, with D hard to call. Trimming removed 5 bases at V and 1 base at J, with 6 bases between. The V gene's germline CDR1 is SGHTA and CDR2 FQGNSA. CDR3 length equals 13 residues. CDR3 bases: TGTGCCAGCAGCGGCCTGTCTGGAAACACCATATATTTT. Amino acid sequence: CASSGLSGNTIYF. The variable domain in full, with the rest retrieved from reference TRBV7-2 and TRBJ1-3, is GAGVSQSPSNKVTEKGKDVELRCDPISGHTALYWYRQSLGQGLEFLIYFQGNSAPDKSGLPSDRFSAERTGGSVSTLTIQRTQQEDSAVYLCASSGLSGNTIYFGEGSWLTVV.

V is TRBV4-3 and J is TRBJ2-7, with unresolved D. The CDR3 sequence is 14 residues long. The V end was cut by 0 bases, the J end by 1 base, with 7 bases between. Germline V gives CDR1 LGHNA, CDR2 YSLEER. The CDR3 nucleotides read TGCGCCAGCAGCCAAGATTCCGGGTCCTACGAGCAGTACTTC. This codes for CASSQDSGSYEQYF.

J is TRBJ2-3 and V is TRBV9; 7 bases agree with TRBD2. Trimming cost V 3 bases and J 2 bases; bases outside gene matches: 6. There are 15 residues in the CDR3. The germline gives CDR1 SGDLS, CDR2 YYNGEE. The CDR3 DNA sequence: TGTGCCAGCAGCGCGGGGGGACTTATCACAGATACGCAGTATTTT. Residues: CASSAGGLITDTQYF.

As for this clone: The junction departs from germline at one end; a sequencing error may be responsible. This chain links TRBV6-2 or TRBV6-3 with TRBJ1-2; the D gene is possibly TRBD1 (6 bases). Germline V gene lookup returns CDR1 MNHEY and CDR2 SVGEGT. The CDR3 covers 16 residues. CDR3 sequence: CAGSPRGQTSNYGYTF. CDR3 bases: TGTGCCGGCAGTCCACGAGGACAGACCAGTAACTATGGCTACACCTTC.

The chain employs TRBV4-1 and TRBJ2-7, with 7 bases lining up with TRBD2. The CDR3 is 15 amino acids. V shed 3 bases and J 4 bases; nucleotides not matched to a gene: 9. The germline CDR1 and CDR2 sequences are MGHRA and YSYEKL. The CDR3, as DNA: TGCGCCAGCAGCCAGGGGGAGGGGCCCCCTTACGAGCAGTACTTC. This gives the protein CASSQGEGPPYEQYF.

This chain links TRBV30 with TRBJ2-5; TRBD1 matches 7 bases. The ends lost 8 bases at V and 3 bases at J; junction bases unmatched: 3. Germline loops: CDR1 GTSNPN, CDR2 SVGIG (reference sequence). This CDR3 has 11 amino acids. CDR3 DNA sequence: TGTGCCCGCGACAGGGAAGAGACCCAGTACTTC. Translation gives CARDREETQYF.

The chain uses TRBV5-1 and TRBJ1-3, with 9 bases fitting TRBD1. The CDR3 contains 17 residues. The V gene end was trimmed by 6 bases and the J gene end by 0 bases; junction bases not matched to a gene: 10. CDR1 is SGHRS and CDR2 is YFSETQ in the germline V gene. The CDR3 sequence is CASTLGTGPPSGNTIYF. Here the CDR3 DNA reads TGCGCCAGCACCCTGGGGACAGGGCCCCCCTCTGGAAACACCATATATTTT.

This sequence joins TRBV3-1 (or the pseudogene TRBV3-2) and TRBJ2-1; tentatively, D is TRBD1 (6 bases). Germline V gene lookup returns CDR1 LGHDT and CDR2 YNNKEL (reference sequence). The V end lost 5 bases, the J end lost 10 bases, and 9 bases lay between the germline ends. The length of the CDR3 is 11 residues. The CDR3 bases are TGTGCCAGCAGCACAAGGGGGGAGCAGTTCTTC. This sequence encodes CASSTRGEQFF.

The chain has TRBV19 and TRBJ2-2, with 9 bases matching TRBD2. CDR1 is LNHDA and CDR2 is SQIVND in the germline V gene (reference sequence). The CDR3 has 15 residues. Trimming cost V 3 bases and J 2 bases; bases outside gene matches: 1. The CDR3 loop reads CASSMRGGNTGELFF. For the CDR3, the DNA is TGTGCCAGTAGTATGCGGGGGGGAAACACCGGGGAGCTGTTTTTT. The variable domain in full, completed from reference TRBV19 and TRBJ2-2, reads DGGITQSPKYLFRKEGQNVTLSCEQNLNHDAMYWYRQDPGQGLRLIYYSQIVNDFQKGDIAEGYSVSREKKESFPLTVTSAQKNPTAFYLCASSMRGGNTGELFFGEGSRLTVL.

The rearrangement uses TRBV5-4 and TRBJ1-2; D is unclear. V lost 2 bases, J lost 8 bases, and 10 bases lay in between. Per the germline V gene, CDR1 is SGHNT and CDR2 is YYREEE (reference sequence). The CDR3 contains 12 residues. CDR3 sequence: CASSFEVLGYTF. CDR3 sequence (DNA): TGTGCCAGCAGCTTTGAGGTCCTCGGCTACACCTTC. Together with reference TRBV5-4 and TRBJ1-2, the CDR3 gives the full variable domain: ETGVTQSPTHLIKTRGQQVTLRCSSQSGHNTVSWYQQALGQGPQFIFQYYREEENGRGNFPPRFSGLQFPNYSSELNVNALELDDSALYLCASSFEVLGYTFGSGTRLTVV.

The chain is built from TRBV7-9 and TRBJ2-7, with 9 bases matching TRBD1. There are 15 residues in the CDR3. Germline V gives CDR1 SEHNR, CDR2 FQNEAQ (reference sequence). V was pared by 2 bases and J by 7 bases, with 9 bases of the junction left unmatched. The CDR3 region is CASSLPMGQGPEQYF. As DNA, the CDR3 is TGTGCCAGCAGCTTACCCATGGGACAGGGACCGGAGCAGTACTTC. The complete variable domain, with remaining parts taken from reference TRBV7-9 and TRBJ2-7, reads DTGVSQNPRHKITKRGQNVTFRCDPISEHNRLYWYRQTLGQGPEFLTYFQNEAQLEKSRLLSDRFSAERPKGSFSTLEIQRTEQGDSAMYLCASSLPMGQGPEQYFGPGTRLTVT.